The present T cell receptor beta chain was sequenced within a study of T cell repertoires in cytomegalovirus infection. As for the study in general: CMV epitopes used comprised recently identified HLA-C-restricted ones and well-studied HLA-B-restricted ones. Signatures in public TCR beta sequences pointed to both CMV infection and matching HLA type.

TCRdb called the reads again in MiXCR, with one record for every CDR3 protein. Seen here are approximately 100,000 distinct CDR3 sequences, under 45% observed once, and the top ten hold about two thirds. Overall study findings and caveats: CMV-specific TCR beta clonotypes restricted by HLA-C were the ones dominating the ex vivo response.

Concerning this clonotype: Antigen unknown.

The sequencing used CD8+ T cells from cultured PBMCs, collected from culture after CMV antigen stimulation. This sequence originates from a human donor in good health (CMV status not recorded). Some clones in this sample may be carry-over from other donors' samples.

In nucleotides, the CDR3 is TGTGCCAGCAGTTACTCTAAGGGGGGTGAAGAAAAACTGTTTTTT. It translates to CASSYSKGGEEKLFF. This chain connects TRBV6-6 to TRBJ1-4, with a weak D call TRBD1 (6 bases). This CDR3 has 15 amino acids. Germline lookup yields CDR1 MNHNY and CDR2 SVGAGI (reference sequence). V was cut by 0 bases and J by 8 bases, with 13 bases left in between.